The T cell receptor beta chain under discussion was sequenced for a study of T cells in Graves' hyperthyroidism and ophthalmopathy. RNA transcripts were the template for amplifying TCR beta CDR3 regions. HTBI primers were employed in a first-round RT-PCR of the TCR CDR3. Each CDR3 protein gets one entry after TCRdb re-called the multiplex PCR reads with MiXCR. The sample includes more than 550,000 distinct CDR3 sequences, around 20% seen only once; the top ten take approximately 16%. Ahead of any ophthalmopathy symptoms, the blood sample was obtained at the first diagnosis of hyperthyroidism. From under 12 ml of fresh peripheral blood, PBMCs were isolated. This clonotype was seen a handful of times. Its antigen is not identified. Study results and caveats: Blood shared most expanded thyroid clonotypes above 0.001.

CDR3 length: 15 residues. Germline values: CDR1 SGHNT, CDR2 YYREEE (reference sequence). Deletions cut 4 bases from V and 4 bases from J, with 15 bases between. Specimen: blood. This sequence was found in a woman in her 50s with Graves' hyperthyroidism that later progressed to Graves' ophthalmopathy. V is TRBV5-4 and J is TRBJ2-1; D is perhaps TRBD1 or TRBD2 (7 bases each). In DNA, the CDR3 is TGTGCCAGCAGCCAGGGGGGGGCAGCTTACAATGAGCAGTTCTTC. Amino acids: CASSQGGAAYNEQFF.